These T cell receptor beta chains were read from a single sample in a study of blood T cell repertoires in COVID-19. Produced via immunoSEQ multiplex PCR; TCRdb's table is partial and in-frame only. The sample contains about 190,000 clones, approximately 86% of which appear only once. Specimen: peripheral blood. All receptors derive from a man aged 40-50 years with active or convalescent COVID-19. CDR3s include the opening cysteine and the closing phenylalanine or tryptophan. A D gene is named only where the DNA matches it firmly. Rows give clone size only sometimes, using once, few, many, or a class for an expanded clone.

>NA|18|TRBV25-1|TRBJ1-6|NA
CASSEFAQDPIYNSPLHF
TGTGCCAGCAGTGAATTTGCCCAGGATCCCATCTATAATTCACCCCTCCACTTT
>NA|14|TRBV19|TRBJ1-5|NA
CASLGGAGNQPQHF
TGTGCCAGCCTCGGGGGGGCGGGCAATCAGCCCCAGCATTTT
>NA|13|TRBV7-3|TRBJ2-3|NA
CASSSPARDTQYF
TGTGCCAGCAGCTCACCTGCCCGGGATACGCAGTATTTT
>NA|12|TRBV12-3/TRBV12-4|TRBJ2-2|once
CATGSNTGELFF
TGTGCCACCGGGAGTAACACCGGGGAGCTGTTTTTT
>NA|15|TRBV7-2|TRBJ1-3|NA
CASSLGEFGGNTIYF
TGTGCCAGCAGCTTAGGAGAGTTCGGTGGAAACACCATATATTTT
>TRBD1|13|TRBV12-3/TRBV12-4|TRBJ2-7|NA
CASRTGESYEQYF
TGTGCCAGTCGGACAGGGGAAAGCTACGAGCAGTACTTC
>NA|15|TRBV7-8|TRBJ1-6|NA
CASSLGQGSNSPLHF
TGTGCCAGCAGCTTAGGTCAGGGGAGTAATTCACCCCTCCACTTT
>NA|17|TRBV9|TRBJ1-4|NA
CASSVAVGGATNEKLFF
TGTGCCAGCAGCGTAGCTGTAGGGGGGGCAACTAATGAAAAACTGTTTTTT
>NA|15|TRBV11-2|TRBJ1-2|NA
CASSLEKGRGSGYTF
TGTGCCAGCAGCCTAGAGAAAGGCAGGGGAAGTGGCTACACCTTC
>TRBD1|19|TRBV29-1|TRBJ2-6|NA
CSVEGDPGTGGVESNVLTF
TGCAGCGTTGAAGGAGACCCCGGGACAGGGGGCGTAGAGTCCAACGTCCTGACTTTC
>TRBD1|15|TRBV14|TRBJ2-5|NA
CASSQGGQGQETQYF
TGTGCCAGCAGCCAAGGGGGACAGGGCCAAGAGACCCAGTACTTC
>TRBD1|14|TRBV13|TRBJ1-2|few
CASSLGTGSYGYTF
TGTGCCAGCAGCTTAGGGACAGGGTCCTATGGCTACACCTTC
>NA|13|TRBV4-1|TRBJ1-4|NA
CASSQDRGEKLFF
TGCGCCAGCAGCCAAGACAGGGGCGAAAAACTGTTTTTT
>NA|16|TRBV12-5|TRBJ2-7|NA
CASGLVLGQRPYEQYF
TGTGCTAGTGGTTTGGTACTGGGCCAGCGGCCCTACGAGCAGTACTTC
>TRBD1|15|TRBV3-1/TRBV3-2|TRBJ1-4|NA
CASSHTGTGNEKLFF
TGTGCCAGCAGCCATACCGGGACAGGGAATGAAAAACTGTTTTTT
>TRBD2|15|TRBV3-1/TRBV3-2|TRBJ2-7|once
CASSRSSGSSYEQYF
TGTGCCAGCAGCCGATCTAGCGGCAGCTCCTACGAGCAGTACTTC
>NA|16|TRBV5-6|TRBJ1-6|NA
CASSRRAGSYNSPLHF
TGTGCCAGCAGCCGTCGGGCGGGGTCCTATAATTCACCCCTCCACTTT
>TRBD2|14|TRBV4-1|TRBJ2-1|NA
CASSPAGVYNEQFF
TGCGCCAGCAGCCCAGCGGGGGTATACAATGAGCAGTTCTTC
>TRBD2|14|TRBV7-2|TRBJ2-1|NA
CASSFGGGYNEQFF
TGTGCCAGCAGCTTCGGCGGGGGGTACAATGAGCAGTTCTTC
>NA|15|TRBV7-2|TRBJ1-5|NA
CASSLIGGAGQPQHF
TGTGCCAGCAGCTTAATCGGGGGTGCGGGTCAGCCCCAGCATTTT
>TRBD1|16|TRBV5-1|TRBJ1-4|few
CASSLEGTGGLEKLFF
TGCGCCAGCAGCTTGGAAGGGACAGGGGGTTTGGAAAAACTGTTTTTT
>NA|14|TRBV30|TRBJ2-2|NA
CAWSYLSNTGELFF
TGTGCCTGGAGTTATCTTTCGAACACCGGGGAGCTGTTTTTT
>NA|13|TRBV18|TRBJ1-2|few
CASSPGADYGYTF
TGTGCCAGCTCACCTGGGGCGGATTATGGCTACACCTTC
>NA|17|TRBV3-1/TRBV3-2|TRBJ1-2|NA
CASSQVIGVKDIYGYTF
TGTGCCAGCAGCCAAGTCATAGGGGTAAAGGACATCTATGGCTACACCTTC
>TRBD1|14|TRBV2|TRBJ1-4|NA
CASSEWDRDEKLFF
TGTGCCAGCAGTGAATGGGACAGGGATGAAAAACTGTTTTTT
>NA|16|TRBV11-1|TRBJ2-5|NA
CASSNVDKPYQETQYF
TGTGCCAGCAGCAACGTGGACAAACCGTACCAAGAGACCCAGTACTTC
>TRBD1|15|TRBV3-1/TRBV3-2|TRBJ1-5|NA
CASSQDRGHGQPQHF
TGTGCCAGCAGCCAAGACAGGGGGCATGGACAGCCCCAGCATTTT
>NA|15|TRBV27|TRBJ1-6|NA
CASRPDSIENSPLHF
TGTGCCAGCAGGCCGGACAGCATAGAAAATTCACCCCTCCACTTT
>NA|14|TRBV27|TRBJ2-1|few
CASSLGGHYNEQFF
TGTGCCAGCAGTTTGGGGGGGCACTACAATGAGCAGTTCTTC
>NA|14|TRBV4-1|TRBJ1-1|NA
CASSLATANTEAFF
TGCGCCAGCAGCCTTGCTACCGCGAACACTGAAGCTTTCTTT
>NA|14|TRBV15|TRBJ2-5|NA
CATSRERLQETQYF
TGTGCCACCAGCAGAGAGAGGCTTCAAGAGACCCAGTACTTC
>NA|13|TRBV6-6|TRBJ2-7|NA
CASRLDTSYEQYF
TGTGCCAGCAGATTAGACACCTCCTACGAGCAGTACTTC
>NA|16|TRBV28|TRBJ1-4|NA
CASSGRGPFTNEKLFF
TGTGCCAGCAGTGGACGGGGTCCCTTTACTAATGAAAAACTGTTTTTT
>NA|15|TRBV18|TRBJ1-4|NA
CASSTHPGFNEKLFF
TGTGCCAGCTCCACACACCCCGGGTTCAATGAAAAACTGTTTTTT
>TRBD1|12|TRBV28|TRBJ2-1|NA
CASSNRDRGKFF
TGTGCCAGCAGTAACCGGGACAGGGGAAAGTTCTTC
>NA|13|TRBV7-9|TRBJ1-1|NA
CASSLRGNTEAFF
TGTGCCAGCAGCTTAAGGGGGAACACTGAAGCTTTCTTT
>NA|15|TRBV19|TRBJ1-5|NA
CASSIRQGKNQPQHF
TGTGCCAGTAGTATTAGGCAGGGGAAGAATCAGCCCCAGCATTTT
>NA|16|TRBV5-5|TRBJ1-5|NA
CASSLAAGVGGQPQHF
TGTGCCAGCAGCTTGGCGGCAGGGGTAGGAGGACAGCCCCAGCATTTT
>NA|15|TRBV28|TRBJ1-6|NA
CASSFLTVRSSPLHF
TGTGCCAGCAGTTTCCTGACGGTGAGGAGTTCACCCCTCCACTTT
>NA|16|TRBV5-8|TRBJ2-2|NA
CASINIQGEVTGELFF
TGTGCCAGCATAAATATCCAGGGGGAGGTCACCGGGGAGCTGTTTTTT